This T cell receptor beta chain was recorded in a study of PD-L1 blockade in urothelial cancer. Study-wide background: About 90% of the roughly 30 patients were men whose urothelial cancer was bladder-origin. Blood yielded a median of about 140,000 T cells per sample. After treatment start, blood was analyzed at 3 weeks (second dose) and at 6 weeks.

Time point reported: pretreatment peripheral blood. Produced via immunoSEQ multiplex PCR; TCRdb's table is partial and in-frame only. The sample has roughly 54,000 clones, around 90% seen once. The CDR3 is made up of 14 amino acids. In germline, CDR1 is SQVTM, CDR2 ANQGSEA. V shed 6 bases and J shed 6 bases, with 18 bases lying between them. The sample consisted of PBMCs, taken around atezolizumab (anti-PD-L1) treatment. The sequence came from an older woman with urothelial cancer. The V call is TRBV29-1, the J call TRBJ1-5; D possibly corresponds to TRBD1 (5 bases). This chain's CDR3 is CSVAERGGGQPQHF. In nucleotides, the CDR3 is TGCAGCGTGGCCGAGAGGGGCGGGGGTCAGCCCCAGCATTTT.